The rows below give T cell receptor beta chains drawn from one sample of a study of T cell responses to AZD1222 COVID-19 vaccine. Sequencing used immunoSEQ multiplex PCR; TCRdb keeps in-frame clones, though not all of them. The sample contains over 120,000 clones, just under 95% of which appear only once. The sequenced sample was peripheral blood, obtained after recovery from COVID-19. The receptors shown here come from an adult who had recovered from COVID-19. CDR3s include the opening cysteine and the closing phenylalanine or tryptophan. The order of the fields is V gene, clone size, D gene, J gene, CDR3 DNA, CDR3 protein. A D gene is named only where the DNA matches it firmly. Clone size is shown for a subset of rows, as once, few, many or a class of expanded clone.

V gene: TRBV28
clone size: .
D gene: TRBD2
J gene: TRBJ2-1
CDR3 DNA: TGTGCCAGCAGTCCTCCGAGCGGGAGGCCCAGCAATGAGCAGTTCTTC
CDR3 protein: CASSPPSGRPSNEQFF

V gene: TRBV28
clone size: .
D gene: .
J gene: TRBJ2-7
CDR3 DNA: TGTGCCAGCAGTCGACAGGACCTCTACGAGCAGTACTTC
CDR3 protein: CASSRQDLYEQYF

V gene: TRBV27
clone size: .
D gene: .
J gene: TRBJ1-4
CDR3 DNA: TGTGCCAGCAGTCCGCTTTTGTGGGGTGGGAATGAAAAACTGTTTTTT
CDR3 protein: CASSPLLWGGNEKLFF

V gene: TRBV30
clone size: once
D gene: .
J gene: TRBJ1-6
CDR3 DNA: TGTGCCTGGAGTGTACTCGGCGGTTCACCCCTCCACTTT
CDR3 protein: CAWSVLGGSPLHF

V gene: TRBV28
clone size: .
D gene: .
J gene: TRBJ2-7
CDR3 DNA: TGTGCCAGCAGTTTTAAGCGGTACGAGCAGTACTTC
CDR3 protein: CASSFKRYEQYF

V gene: TRBV7-8
clone size: .
D gene: .
J gene: TRBJ2-2
CDR3 DNA: TGTGCCAGCAGCTTAGGTGGAGGGGTCACCGGGGAGCTGTTTTTT
CDR3 protein: CASSLGGGVTGELFF

V gene: TRBV4-1
clone size: few
D gene: .
J gene: TRBJ2-3
CDR3 DNA: TGCGCCAGCAGCCAAGATGGAACAGGTGGATCTGGTAGCACAGATACGCAGTATTTT
CDR3 protein: CASSQDGTGGSGSTDTQYF

V gene: TRBV7-2
clone size: .
D gene: .
J gene: TRBJ1-4
CDR3 DNA: TGTGCCAGCAGTTGGACACCCGGTACTGAAAAACTGTTTTTT
CDR3 protein: CASSWTPGTEKLFF

V gene: TRBV7-9
clone size: .
D gene: TRBD2
J gene: TRBJ2-1
CDR3 DNA: TGTGCCAGCAGCTTCAGGGGGTCCCTAGCGGGGAGCTCCTACAATGAGCAGTTCTTC
CDR3 protein: CASSFRGSLAGSSYNEQFF

V gene: TRBV13
clone size: .
D gene: TRBD1
J gene: TRBJ1-4
CDR3 DNA: TGTGCCAGCTCCCGCCGGGACAGCGGTAATGAAAAACTGTTTTTT
CDR3 protein: CASSRRDSGNEKLFF

V gene: TRBV10-3
clone size: .
D gene: TRBD2
J gene: TRBJ2-7
CDR3 DNA: TGTGCCATCCGTAGTTCGGCGGGAGGAACAGTGGCCTACGAGCAGTACTTC
CDR3 protein: CAIRSSAGGTVAYEQYF

V gene: TRBV28
clone size: once
D gene: .
J gene: TRBJ2-7
CDR3 DNA: TGTGCCAGCAGTTTTGGGCGGGCGGCCAACTACGAGCAGTACTTC
CDR3 protein: CASSFGRAANYEQYF

V gene: TRBV7-8
clone size: .
D gene: .
J gene: TRBJ1-4
CDR3 DNA: TGTGCCAGCAGCGCCACTAATGAAAAACTGTTTTTT
CDR3 protein: CASSATNEKLFF

V gene: TRBV12-3/TRBV12-4
clone size: .
D gene: .
J gene: TRBJ1-5
CDR3 DNA: TGTGCCAGCAGTTTTGAGATTAATCAGCCCCAGCATTTT
CDR3 protein: CASSFEINQPQHF

V gene: TRBV28
clone size: .
D gene: TRBD1
J gene: TRBJ1-5
CDR3 DNA: TGTGCCAGCAGACCAGGGGGACACCAGCCCCAGCATTTT
CDR3 protein: CASRPGGHQPQHF

V gene: TRBV10-3
clone size: .
D gene: .
J gene: TRBJ1-1
CDR3 DNA: TGTGCCATCAGTGAGTATGAAACTGAAGCTTTCTTT
CDR3 protein: CAISEYETEAFF

V gene: TRBV6-4
clone size: .
D gene: TRBD2
J gene: TRBJ2-3
CDR3 DNA: TGTGCCAGCTCCGTGGCGGGAGAGGCCACAGATACGCAGTATTTT
CDR3 protein: CASSVAGEATDTQYF

V gene: TRBV3-1/TRBV3-2
clone size: .
D gene: .
J gene: TRBJ2-1
CDR3 DNA: TGTGCCAGCACCCGGCGAAGTGTCTCCTACAATGAGCAGTTCTTC
CDR3 protein: CASTRRSVSYNEQFF

V gene: TRBV20-1
clone size: .
D gene: TRBD1
J gene: TRBJ2-3
CDR3 DNA: TGCAGTGCTAGTGGGGGTAGGGGACAGGACACAGATACGCAGTATTTT
CDR3 protein: CSASGGRGQDTDTQYF

V gene: TRBV6-5
clone size: .
D gene: TRBD2
J gene: TRBJ2-7
CDR3 DNA: TGTGCCAGCAGTTTATTACTAGCGGGATTGAACGAGCAGTACTTC
CDR3 protein: CASSLLLAGLNEQYF

V gene: TRBV28
clone size: .
D gene: TRBD1
J gene: TRBJ2-7
CDR3 DNA: TGTGCCAGCAGTTTCGGACAGGTATCTACCTACGAGCAGTACTTC
CDR3 protein: CASSFGQVSTYEQYF

V gene: TRBV29-1
clone size: .
D gene: .
J gene: TRBJ1-1
CDR3 DNA: TGCAGCGTGGAGACAGGTATCGGCACTGAAGCTTTCTTT
CDR3 protein: CSVETGIGTEAFF

V gene: TRBV28
clone size: once
D gene: .
J gene: TRBJ2-7
CDR3 DNA: TGTGCCAGCAGTTTATCTGTTAAGGCAGGGAGTCTTACCTACGAGCAGTACTTC
CDR3 protein: CASSLSVKAGSLTYEQYF

V gene: TRBV9
clone size: .
D gene: .
J gene: TRBJ2-1
CDR3 DNA: TGTGCCAGCAGCTCCCTTTTGGGGGTGAGTGAGCAGTTCTTC
CDR3 protein: CASSSLLGVSEQFF

V gene: TRBV2
clone size: .
D gene: .
J gene: TRBJ2-7
CDR3 DNA: TGTGCCAGCAGCCGCGACGGGCTCTACGAGCAGTACTTC
CDR3 protein: CASSRDGLYEQYF

V gene: TRBV10-1
clone size: .
D gene: .
J gene: TRBJ2-1
CDR3 DNA: TGCGCCAGCAGTGAGACCTGGGGGGCCGGCGATGAGCAGTTCTTC
CDR3 protein: CASSETWGAGDEQFF

V gene: TRBV18
clone size: .
D gene: TRBD2
J gene: TRBJ2-5
CDR3 DNA: TGTGCCAGCTCACCGGGTGCGGGAGAAGAGACCCAGTACTTC
CDR3 protein: CASSPGAGEETQYF

V gene: TRBV5-5
clone size: .
D gene: .
J gene: TRBJ2-5
CDR3 DNA: TGTGCCAGCAGCTGGACGGAAGGTTGGGAGACCCAGTACTTC
CDR3 protein: CASSWTEGWETQYF

V gene: TRBV6-5
clone size: .
D gene: TRBD1
J gene: TRBJ2-7
CDR3 DNA: TGTGCCAGCAGTTACCGCCGGGACAGGAATACCTACGAGCAGTACTTC
CDR3 protein: CASSYRRDRNTYEQYF

V gene: TRBV18
clone size: .
D gene: .
J gene: TRBJ2-5
CDR3 DNA: TGTGCCAGCTCACGCTACATGGAGACCCAGTACTTC
CDR3 protein: CASSRYMETQYF

V gene: TRBV6-1
clone size: .
D gene: .
J gene: TRBJ2-1
CDR3 DNA: TGTGCCAGCAGTGAAGCGCTGAACACCCACAATGAGCAGTTCTTC
CDR3 protein: CASSEALNTHNEQFF

V gene: TRBV5-1
clone size: .
D gene: .
J gene: TRBJ1-2
CDR3 DNA: TGCGCCAGCAGCTTGGTGGGGAAGAATGGCTACACCTTC
CDR3 protein: CASSLVGKNGYTF

V gene: TRBV5-6
clone size: .
D gene: TRBD1
J gene: TRBJ2-7
CDR3 DNA: TGTGCCAGCAGCTTCCCGGGACAGGGGGCGAGGCTGTTCGAGCAGTACTTC
CDR3 protein: CASSFPGQGARLFEQYF

V gene: TRBV27
clone size: .
D gene: .
J gene: TRBJ1-2
CDR3 DNA: TGTGCCAGCAGTTTATCACCCAGGGGAGATGGCTACACCTTC
CDR3 protein: CASSLSPRGDGYTF

V gene: TRBV11-3
clone size: .
D gene: TRBD1
J gene: TRBJ2-1
CDR3 DNA: TGTGCCAGCAGCTTGGGACAGGGGGAGGATGAGCAGTTCTTC
CDR3 protein: CASSLGQGEDEQFF

V gene: TRBV18
clone size: once
D gene: .
J gene: TRBJ2-6
CDR3 DNA: TGTGCCAGCTCACAGATGGAGGACATTTACAAGTCGGGCCAACGTCTGACTTTC
CDR3 protein: CASSQMEDIYKSGQRLTF

V gene: TRBV6-4
clone size: .
D gene: .
J gene: TRBJ2-1
CDR3 DNA: TGTGCCAGCAGTGACTCGAGTGAAAGCAATGAGCAGTTCTTC
CDR3 protein: CASSDSSESNEQFF

V gene: TRBV5-1
clone size: .
D gene: TRBD1
J gene: TRBJ2-3
CDR3 DNA: TGCGCCAGCAGCTTGAATTTGAGACAGGGGGTTAGCACAGATACGCAGTATTTT
CDR3 protein: CASSLNLRQGVSTDTQYF

V gene: TRBV11-3
clone size: .
D gene: TRBD1
J gene: TRBJ1-1
CDR3 DNA: TGTGCCAGCAGCCAAGGGGGACAGGGACGCACTGAAGCTTTCTTT
CDR3 protein: CASSQGGQGRTEAFF

V gene: TRBV12-3/TRBV12-4
clone size: once
D gene: .
J gene: TRBJ2-7
CDR3 DNA: TGTGCCAGCAGTTCAGACAAGCTCTACGAGCAGTACTTC
CDR3 protein: CASSSDKLYEQYF

V gene: TRBV27
clone size: .
D gene: .
J gene: TRBJ2-5
CDR3 DNA: TGTGCCAGCAGTTTAGTACTGGGGAATTGGGAGACCCAGTACTTC
CDR3 protein: CASSLVLGNWETQYF

V gene: TRBV3-1/TRBV3-2
clone size: .
D gene: .
J gene: TRBJ2-7
CDR3 DNA: TGTGCCAGCAGCCAAGTGGGGGGCTCCTACGAGCAGTACTTC
CDR3 protein: CASSQVGGSYEQYF

V gene: TRBV18
clone size: .
D gene: .
J gene: TRBJ2-2
CDR3 DNA: TGTGCCAGCTCCGGAGGGTTAATGGCCGGGGAGCTGTTTTTT
CDR3 protein: CASSGGLMAGELFF

V gene: TRBV5-1
clone size: .
D gene: .
J gene: TRBJ2-5
CDR3 DNA: TGCGCCAGCAGCTTGGTCCTTCTGAACCAAGAGACCCAGTACTTC
CDR3 protein: CASSLVLLNQETQYF

V gene: TRBV18
clone size: .
D gene: TRBD1
J gene: TRBJ2-5
CDR3 DNA: TGTGCCAGCTCACCTGACAGGGATGAGACCCAGTACTTC
CDR3 protein: CASSPDRDETQYF

V gene: TRBV6-5
clone size: .
D gene: TRBD2
J gene: TRBJ2-3
CDR3 DNA: TGTGCCAGCAGTTTACGCGAGGGAGGGACAGATACGCAGTATTTT
CDR3 protein: CASSLREGGTDTQYF

V gene: TRBV28
clone size: .
D gene: TRBD1
J gene: TRBJ2-7
CDR3 DNA: TGTGCCAGCACTCTATCCGGGACAGGAGGCTACGAGCAGTACTTC
CDR3 protein: CASTLSGTGGYEQYF

V gene: TRBV5-4
clone size: .
D gene: .
J gene: TRBJ2-3
CDR3 DNA: TGTGCCAGCAGCACAGGAGCGGCTAGCACAGATACGCAGTATTTT
CDR3 protein: CASSTGAASTDTQYF

V gene: TRBV3-1/TRBV3-2
clone size: .
D gene: TRBD2
J gene: TRBJ2-1
CDR3 DNA: TGTGCCAGCAGCCAAGGCAGGACTAGCGGGAGGGGGGGTGAGCAGTTCTTC
CDR3 protein: CASSQGRTSGRGGEQFF